The sequence of this T cell receptor beta chain was determined in a study of vaccination effects on CD4 cells after COVID-19. Study at large: Early samples were taken at day +14, late at days +241, +227, +161.

Under the ViraFEST assay, PBMC were stimulated with viral peptide pools so that antigen-specific CD4+ T cells expanded. Sequencing was performed afterwards. With roughly nine days of culture completed, CD4+ T cells were isolated. PCR confirmed that the person was infected with SARS-CoV-2 between March and December 2020. Each participant received a vaccine that was either BNT162b2 or mRNA-1273, given as two doses. This CDR3 comprises 13 residues. Trimming cost V 4 bases and J 2 bases, with 7 bases left between them. Looked up from germline, CDR1 is SGHKS and CDR2 is YYEKEE (reference sequence). Here immunoSEQ multiplex PCR was the method, and the copy in TCRdb shows in-frame clones only, minus some. This table has about 17,000 clones, about 70% appearing once. Note on this clone: Its antigen is not identified.

The source of this sequence is a human donor who had a prior SARS-CoV-2 infection. The V and J genes are TRBV5-5 and TRBJ1-5; D is unclear. This sample comprised CD4+ T cells from PBMCs cultured with SARS-CoV-2 spike peptides, obtained after COVID-19 vaccination. The CDR3 DNA reads as TGTGCCAGCAGCGATTTTGGCAATCAGCCCCAGCATTTT. Residues: CASSDFGNQPQHF.